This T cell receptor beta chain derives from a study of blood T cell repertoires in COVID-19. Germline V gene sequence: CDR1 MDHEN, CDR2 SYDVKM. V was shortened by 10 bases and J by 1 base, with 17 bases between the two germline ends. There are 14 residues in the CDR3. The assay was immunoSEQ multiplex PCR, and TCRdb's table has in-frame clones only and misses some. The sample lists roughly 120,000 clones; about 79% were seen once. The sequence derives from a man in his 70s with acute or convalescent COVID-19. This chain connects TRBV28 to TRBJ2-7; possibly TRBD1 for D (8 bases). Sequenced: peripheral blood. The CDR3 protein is CATLSGTGSYEQYF. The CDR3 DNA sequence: TGTGCCACCTTGAGCGGGACAGGTTCCTACGAGCAGTACTTC.